The rows below give T cell receptor beta chains drawn from one sample of a study of blood T cell repertoires in COVID-19. Data came from immunoSEQ multiplex PCR; TCRdb stores just in-frame clones and leaves some out. This sample has roughly 100,000 clones, with approximately 89% found just once. The sequenced sample was peripheral blood. The receptors come from a woman of 80 years or more in a cohort sampled during active COVID-19. Both conserved end residues are part of each CDR3.

V,CDR3
TRBV6-6,CASRRDRAYNEQFF
TRBV5-1,CASSMTAAFYNSPLHF
TRBV9,CASSGSGSPYNSPLHF
TRBV9,CASSVTGTGGNEKLFF
TRBV2,CASSGLAGGLGELFF
TRBV29-1,CSARGGVESTDTQYF
TRBV5-6,CASSTRGGGTEAFF
TRBV28,CASGLDRGNGYTF
TRBV7-3,CASSFDRSSYNEQFF
TRBV5-8,CASSRGVGGNTIYF
TRBV5-8,CASSLGRGTDTQYF
TRBV6-5,CATVARTEAFF
TRBV25-1,CASSHARGVGYEQYF
TRBV29-1,CSVKLFGGDSMNTEAFF